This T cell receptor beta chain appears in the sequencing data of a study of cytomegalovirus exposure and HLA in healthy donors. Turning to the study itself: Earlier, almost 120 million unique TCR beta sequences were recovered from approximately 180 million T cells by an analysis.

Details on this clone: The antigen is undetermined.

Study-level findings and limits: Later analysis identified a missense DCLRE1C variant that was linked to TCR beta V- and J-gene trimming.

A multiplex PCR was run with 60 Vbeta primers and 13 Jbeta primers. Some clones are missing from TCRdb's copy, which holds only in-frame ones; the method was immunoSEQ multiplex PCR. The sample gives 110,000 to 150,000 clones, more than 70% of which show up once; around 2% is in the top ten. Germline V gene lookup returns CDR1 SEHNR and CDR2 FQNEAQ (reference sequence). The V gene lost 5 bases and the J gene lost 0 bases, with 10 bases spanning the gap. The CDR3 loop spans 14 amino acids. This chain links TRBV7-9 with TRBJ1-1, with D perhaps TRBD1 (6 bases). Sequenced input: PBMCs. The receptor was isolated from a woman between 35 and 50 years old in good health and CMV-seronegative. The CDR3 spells CASSLTGMNTEAFF. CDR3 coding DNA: TGTGCCAGCAGCCTAACAGGGATGAACACTGAAGCTTTCTTT.